The rows below give T cell receptor beta chains drawn from one sample of a study of T cell responses to AZD1222 COVID-19 vaccine. Using immunoSEQ multiplex PCR, the repertoire was profiled, and TCRdb retains in-frame clones only, with some absent. The sample consists of tens of thousands of clones, around nine tenths of them appearing once. The starting material was peripheral blood, obtained on day 0 of AZD1222 vaccination. These receptors all stem from an adult in good health. CDR3s include the opening cysteine and the closing phenylalanine or tryptophan. Each record gives: J gene, clone size, D gene, V gene, CDR3 protein, CDR3 DNA. A D gene is named only where the DNA matches it firmly. Rows give clone size only sometimes, using once, few, many, or a class for an expanded clone.

TRBJ1-1	-	-	TRBV30	CAWRPYRNTEAFF	TGTGCCTGGAGACCCTACCGGAACACTGAAGCTTTCTTT
TRBJ2-3	-	TRBD2	TRBV7-3	CASSLRLAGTGDGTQYF	TGTGCCAGCAGCTTACGACTAGCGGGGACCGGTGATGGTACGCAGTATTTT
TRBJ1-1	-	TRBD1	TRBV11-2	CASSLDRGDSRGRTEAFF	TGTGCCAGCAGCTTAGATCGGGGGGACAGCAGGGGGAGGACTGAAGCTTTCTTT
TRBJ1-1	few	-	TRBV9	CASSDTGVEAFF	TGTGCCAGCAGCGACACCGGCGTTGAAGCTTTCTTT
TRBJ2-1	once	-	TRBV10-1	CASSDSGQAYNEQFF	TGCGCCAGCAGTGATAGCGGACAGGCTTACAATGAGCAGTTCTTC
TRBJ1-2	-	TRBD1	TRBV5-4	CASSLVVKDRGYGYTF	TGTGCCAGCAGCTTGGTGGTAAAGGACAGGGGTTATGGCTACACCTTC
TRBJ2-7	-	-	TRBV6-2/TRBV6-3	CASSYLAAPYEQYF	TGTGCCAGCAGTTATCTCGCGGCTCCCTACGAGCAGTACTTC
TRBJ2-3	-	-	TRBV5-1	CASSLFTDTQYF	TGCGCCAGCAGCTTGTTTACAGATACGCAGTATTTT
TRBJ1-2	-	-	TRBV10-3	CAVTRAVPNYGYTF	TGTGCCGTCACCCGGGCAGTCCCTAACTATGGCTACACCTTC
TRBJ2-5	-	-	TRBV2	CASIRQPQETQYF	TGTGCCAGCATCAGACAGCCCCAAGAGACCCAGTACTTC
TRBJ1-1	-	-	TRBV27	CASTTPPMNTEAFF	TGTGCCAGCACTACGCCACCTATGAACACTGAAGCTTTCTTT
TRBJ2-7	-	TRBD2	TRBV29-1	CSVEETGGSSYEQYF	TGCAGCGTTGAAGAGACGGGGGGTAGCTCCTACGAGCAGTACTTC
TRBJ1-3	-	-	TRBV29-1	CSAYILAGNTIYF	TGCAGCGCTTACATACTAGCTGGAAACACCATATATTTT
TRBJ2-1	-	TRBD1	TRBV2	CASKGEGAAQFF	TGTGCCAGCAAAGGTGAGGGGGCGGCCCAGTTCTTC
TRBJ2-7	-	-	TRBV30	CAWSVSAHYEQYF	TGTGCCTGGAGTGTCTCTGCCCACTACGAGCAGTACTTC
TRBJ1-1	-	TRBD1	TRBV10-3	CAISEEARIRGHTEAFF	TGTGCCATCAGTGAGGAGGCCCGTATCAGGGGGCATACTGAAGCTTTCTTT
TRBJ2-7	once	-	TRBV25-1	CASSEYGGNYEQYF	TGTGCCAGCAGTGAATATGGGGGAAACTACGAGCAGTACTTC
TRBJ1-2	-	-	TRBV29-1	CSVGERGGGYGYTF	TGCAGCGTTGGAGAAAGGGGCGGGGGCTATGGCTACACCTTC
TRBJ2-1	-	TRBD1	TRBV27	CASTQGAKRNEQFF	TGTGCCAGTACACAGGGGGCAAAAAGAAATGAGCAGTTCTTC
TRBJ1-3	-	-	TRBV28	CASSRPAGASGNTIYF	TGTGCCAGCAGTCGCCCAGCAGGGGCCTCTGGAAACACCATATATTTT
TRBJ1-2	-	-	TRBV3-1/TRBV3-2	CASSQDGGGAYGYTF	TGTGCCAGCAGCCAAGATGGAGGGGGTGCCTATGGCTACACCTTC
TRBJ2-2	-	TRBD1	TRBV5-1	CASSGTGGRTGELFF	TGCGCCAGCAGCGGTACAGGGGGCCGGACCGGGGAGCTGTTTTTT
TRBJ1-2	-	-	TRBV4-1	CASSQGKGWGYTF	TGCGCCAGCAGCCAAGGAAAGGGATGGGGCTACACCTTC
TRBJ2-2	-	-	TRBV19	CASRGEILDTGELFF	TGTGCCAGTAGAGGGGAGATATTGGACACCGGGGAGCTGTTTTTT
TRBJ2-3	-	TRBD2	TRBV10-3	CAISLAGGTADTQYF	TGTGCCATCAGTCTAGCGGGGGGCACGGCAGATACGCAGTATTTT
TRBJ1-2	-	-	TRBV7-2	CASSPGGWGGGGYTF	TGTGCCAGCAGCCCTGGGGGCTGGGGCGGAGGGGGCTACACCTTC
TRBJ1-1	-	-	TRBV15	CATSRDGGATEAFF	TGTGCCACCAGCAGAGATGGGGGGGCCACTGAAGCTTTCTTT
TRBJ2-3	-	-	TRBV29-1	CSVERQTDTQYF	TGCAGCGTCGAGAGGCAGACAGATACGCAGTATTTT
TRBJ1-1	-	TRBD1	TRBV28	CASIPRDRTEAFF	TGTGCCAGCATTCCCCGGGACAGGACTGAAGCTTTCTTT
TRBJ2-3	-	TRBD2	TRBV10-1	CASSESASGGSDTQYF	TGCGCCAGCAGTGAGTCTGCTAGCGGGGGGTCCGATACGCAGTATTTT
TRBJ2-3	once	TRBD2	TRBV13	CASSLGPLAGGLLSTDTQYF	TGTGCCAGCAGCTTAGGCCCCCTCGCGGGGGGCCTGCTTAGCACAGATACGCAGTATTTT
TRBJ1-2	-	TRBD1	TRBV5-6	CASSLDRGGYGYTF	TGTGCCAGCAGCTTGGACAGGGGAGGGTATGGCTACACCTTC
TRBJ2-7	-	TRBD2	TRBV7-3	CASSFGGGSYEQYF	TGTGCCAGCAGCTTCGGCGGGGGCTCCTACGAGCAGTACTTC